This T cell receptor (beta chain) was observed in a study of identifying expanded T cells in peripheral blood. Collection occurred without any documented infections or immune events in donors. Study-level findings and limits: Differentially abundant clones: around 1.2 between replicates, around 17 at about two weeks, less than 25 at four. Variance in clone template counts between roughly 2-week samples significantly increased with total template count across all healthy donors.

Method: immunoSEQ multiplex PCR; TCRdb's copy keeps in-frame clones and lacks some. This table holds about 100,000 clones, approximately 89% found once. Remarks on this clone: Its antigen is unknown. A junction end diverges from the germline sequence, so it may reflect a read error.

The CDR3 spans 12 residues. The V gene's germline CDR1 is MDHEN and CDR2 SYDVKM. Sequenced material: blood. The origin of this receptor is a person aged 18 to 75 in good health. The chain employs TRBV28 and TRBJ2-7; a weak D match, TRBD2 (5 bases). The CDR3 coding sequence is TGTGCCAGCAGTCTCGGCCCTAGCCCGACGTGGTTC. Residues: CASSLGPSPTWF.